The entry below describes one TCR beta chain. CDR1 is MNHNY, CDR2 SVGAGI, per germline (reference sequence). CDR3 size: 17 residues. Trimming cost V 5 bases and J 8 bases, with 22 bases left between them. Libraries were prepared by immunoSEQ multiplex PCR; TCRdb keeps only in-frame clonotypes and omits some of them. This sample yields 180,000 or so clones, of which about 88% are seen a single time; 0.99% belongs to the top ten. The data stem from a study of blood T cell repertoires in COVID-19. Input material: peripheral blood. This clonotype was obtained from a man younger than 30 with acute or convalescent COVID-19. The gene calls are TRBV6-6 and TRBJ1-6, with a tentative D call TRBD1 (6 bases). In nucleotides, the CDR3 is TGTGCCAGCAGTCCCCAATTTTCCCTGACAGGTGATTCACCCCTCCACTTT. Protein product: CASSPQFSLTGDSPLHF.